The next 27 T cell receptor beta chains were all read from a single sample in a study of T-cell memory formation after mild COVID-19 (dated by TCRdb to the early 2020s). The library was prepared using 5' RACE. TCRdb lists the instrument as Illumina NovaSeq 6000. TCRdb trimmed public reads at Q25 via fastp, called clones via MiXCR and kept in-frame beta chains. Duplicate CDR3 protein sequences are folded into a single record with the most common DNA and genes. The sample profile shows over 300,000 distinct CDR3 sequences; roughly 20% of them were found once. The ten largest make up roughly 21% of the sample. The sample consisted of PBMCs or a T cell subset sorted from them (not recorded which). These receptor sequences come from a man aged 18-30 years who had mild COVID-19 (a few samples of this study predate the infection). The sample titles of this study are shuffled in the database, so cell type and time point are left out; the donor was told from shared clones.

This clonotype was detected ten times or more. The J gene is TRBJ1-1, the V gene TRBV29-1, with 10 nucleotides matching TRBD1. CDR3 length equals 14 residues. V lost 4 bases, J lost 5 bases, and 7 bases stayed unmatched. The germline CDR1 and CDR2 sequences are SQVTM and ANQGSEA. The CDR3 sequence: CSVVDRGQGTEAFF. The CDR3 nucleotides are TGCAGCGTTGTCGACAGGGGGCAAGGAACTGAAGCTTTCTTT.

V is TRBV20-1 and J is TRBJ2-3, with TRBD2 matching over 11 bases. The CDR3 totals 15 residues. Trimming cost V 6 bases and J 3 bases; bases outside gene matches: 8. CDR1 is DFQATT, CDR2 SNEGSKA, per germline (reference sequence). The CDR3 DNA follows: TGCAGTGCAACTTCTAGCGGGGGGCGAACAGATACGCAGTATTTT. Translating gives CSATSSGGRTDTQYF.

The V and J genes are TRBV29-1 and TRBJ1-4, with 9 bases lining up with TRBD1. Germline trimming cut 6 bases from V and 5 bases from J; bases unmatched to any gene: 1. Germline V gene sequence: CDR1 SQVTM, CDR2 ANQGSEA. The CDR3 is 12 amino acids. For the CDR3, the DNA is TGCAGCGTCGGACAGGGGAATGAAAAACTGTTTTTT. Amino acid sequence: CSVGQGNEKLFF.

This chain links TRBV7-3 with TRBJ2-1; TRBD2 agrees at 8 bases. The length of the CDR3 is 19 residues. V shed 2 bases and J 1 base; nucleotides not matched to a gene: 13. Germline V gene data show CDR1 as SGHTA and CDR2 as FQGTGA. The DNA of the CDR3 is TGTGCCAGCAGCTTAGTACAACTTACCGGGACTAGGTCCTACAATGAGCAGTTCTTC. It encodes CASSLVQLTGTRSYNEQFF.

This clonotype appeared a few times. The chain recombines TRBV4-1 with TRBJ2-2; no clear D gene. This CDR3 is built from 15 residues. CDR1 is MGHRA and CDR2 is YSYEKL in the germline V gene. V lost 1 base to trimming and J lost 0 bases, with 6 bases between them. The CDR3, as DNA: TGCGCCAGCAGCCAAGGTGGGGCGAACACCGGGGAGCTGTTTTTT. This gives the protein CASSQGGANTGELFF.

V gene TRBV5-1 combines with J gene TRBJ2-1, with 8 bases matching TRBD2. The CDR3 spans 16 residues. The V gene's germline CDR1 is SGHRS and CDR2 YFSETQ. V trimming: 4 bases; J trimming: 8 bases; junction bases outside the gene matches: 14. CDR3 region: CASSPRASGLKDEQFF. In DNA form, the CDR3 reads TGCGCCAGCAGCCCCCGGGCTAGCGGGTTGAAGGATGAGCAGTTCTTC.

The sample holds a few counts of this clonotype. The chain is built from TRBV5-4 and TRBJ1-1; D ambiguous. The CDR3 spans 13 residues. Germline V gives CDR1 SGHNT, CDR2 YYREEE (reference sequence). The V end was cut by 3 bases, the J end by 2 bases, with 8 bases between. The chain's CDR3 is CASSSSRNTEAFF. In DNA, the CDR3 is TGTGCCAGCAGCTCGTCGAGAAACACTGAAGCTTTCTTT. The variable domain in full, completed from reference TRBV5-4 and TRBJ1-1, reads ETGVTQSPTHLIKTRGQQVTLRCSSQSGHNTVSWYQQALGQGPQFIFQYYREEENGRGNFPPRFSGLQFPNYSSELNVNALELDDSALYLCASSSSRNTEAFFGQGTRLTVV.

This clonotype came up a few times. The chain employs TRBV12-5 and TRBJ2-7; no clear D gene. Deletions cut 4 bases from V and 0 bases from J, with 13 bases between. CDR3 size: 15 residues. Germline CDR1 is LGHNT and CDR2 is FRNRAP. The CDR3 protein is CASGWLGRSSYEQYF. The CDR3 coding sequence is TGTGCTAGTGGTTGGCTAGGAAGGAGCTCCTACGAGCAGTACTTC.

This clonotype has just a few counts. The CDR3: CASSQGAVSYNEQFF. The CDR3 region has the DNA TGTGCCAGCAGCCAAGGGGCTGTTTCCTACAATGAGCAGTTCTTC. The chain is built from TRBV4-2 and TRBJ2-1; D unclear. V lost 1 base, J lost 1 base, and 8 bases lay in between. This CDR3 contains 15 residues. CDR1 LGHNA and CDR2 YNFKEQ come from the germline V gene.

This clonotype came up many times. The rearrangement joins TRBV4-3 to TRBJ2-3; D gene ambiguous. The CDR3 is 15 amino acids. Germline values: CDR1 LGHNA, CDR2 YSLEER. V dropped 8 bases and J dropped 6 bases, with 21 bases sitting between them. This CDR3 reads CASGVDLDSIDTQYF. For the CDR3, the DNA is TGCGCCAGCGGGGTAGACCTGGATTCGATTGATACGCAGTATTTT.

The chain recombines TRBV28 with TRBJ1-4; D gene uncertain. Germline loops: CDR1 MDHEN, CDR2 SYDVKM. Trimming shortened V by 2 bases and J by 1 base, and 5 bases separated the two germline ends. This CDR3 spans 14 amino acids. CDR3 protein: CASSLPRTNEKLFF. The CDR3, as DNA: TGTGCCAGCAGTTTACCTCGAACTAATGAAAAACTGTTTTTT.

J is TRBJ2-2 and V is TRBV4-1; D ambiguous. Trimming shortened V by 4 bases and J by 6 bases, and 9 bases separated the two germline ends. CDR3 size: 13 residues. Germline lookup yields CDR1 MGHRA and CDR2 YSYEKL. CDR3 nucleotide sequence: TGCGCCAGCAGCCCACGGCTCGCCGGGGAGCTGTTTTTT. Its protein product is CASSPRLAGELFF.

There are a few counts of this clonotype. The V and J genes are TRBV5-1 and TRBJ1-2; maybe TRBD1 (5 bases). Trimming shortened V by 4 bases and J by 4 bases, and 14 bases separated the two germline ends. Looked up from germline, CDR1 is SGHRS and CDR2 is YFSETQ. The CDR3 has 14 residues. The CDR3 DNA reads TGCGCCAGCAGCCTCGACAGTTCACCCTATGGCTACACCTTC. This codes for CASSLDSSPYGYTF.

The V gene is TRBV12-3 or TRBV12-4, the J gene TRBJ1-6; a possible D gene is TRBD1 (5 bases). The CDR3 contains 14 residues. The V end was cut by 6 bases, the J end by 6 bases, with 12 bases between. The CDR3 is CASSPTATNSPLHF. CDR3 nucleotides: TGTGCCAGCAGCCCGACAGCCACTAATTCACCCCTCCACTTT.

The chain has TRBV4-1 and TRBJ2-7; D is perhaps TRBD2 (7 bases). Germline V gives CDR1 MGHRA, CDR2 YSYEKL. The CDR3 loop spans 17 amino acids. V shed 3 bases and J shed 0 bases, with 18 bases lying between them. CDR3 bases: TGCGCCAGCAGCCATGGGTCTGCGGGGGCAAGCTCCTACGAGCAGTACTTC. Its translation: CASSHGSAGASSYEQYF.

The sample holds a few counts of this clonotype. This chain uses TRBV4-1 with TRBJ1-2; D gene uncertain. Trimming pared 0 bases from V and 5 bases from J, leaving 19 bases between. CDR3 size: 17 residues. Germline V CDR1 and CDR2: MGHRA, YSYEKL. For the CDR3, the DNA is TGCGCCAGCAGCCAAGAATCGTTGGATCTTGGTATATATGGCTACACCTTC. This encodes CASSQESLDLGIYGYTF.

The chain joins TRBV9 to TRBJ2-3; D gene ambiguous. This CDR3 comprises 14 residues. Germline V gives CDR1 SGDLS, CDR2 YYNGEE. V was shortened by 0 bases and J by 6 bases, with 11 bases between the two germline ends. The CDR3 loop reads CASSVGGQRDTQYF. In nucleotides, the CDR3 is TGTGCCAGCAGCGTAGGTGGTCAACGGGATACGCAGTATTTT.

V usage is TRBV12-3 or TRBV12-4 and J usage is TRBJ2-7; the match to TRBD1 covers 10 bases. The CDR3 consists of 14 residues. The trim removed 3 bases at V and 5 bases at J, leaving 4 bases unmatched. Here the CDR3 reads CASSLTGGVNEQYF. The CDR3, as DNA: TGTGCCAGCAGTTTGACAGGGGGCGTCAACGAGCAGTACTTC.

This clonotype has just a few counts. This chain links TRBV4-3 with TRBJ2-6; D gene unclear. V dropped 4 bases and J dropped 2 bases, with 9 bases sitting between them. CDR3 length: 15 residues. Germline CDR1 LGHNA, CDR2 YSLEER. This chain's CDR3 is CASSRHGAGANVLTF. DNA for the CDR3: TGCGCCAGCAGCCGGCATGGGGCTGGGGCCAACGTCCTGACTTTC.

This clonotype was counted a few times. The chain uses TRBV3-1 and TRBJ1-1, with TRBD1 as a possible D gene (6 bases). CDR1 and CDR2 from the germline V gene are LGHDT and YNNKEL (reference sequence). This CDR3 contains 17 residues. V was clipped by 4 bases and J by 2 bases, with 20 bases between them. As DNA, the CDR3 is TGTGCCAGCAGCCCCCCACGGGGGCGAGGGTATAACACTGAAGCTTTCTTT. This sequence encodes CASSPPRGRGYNTEAFF.

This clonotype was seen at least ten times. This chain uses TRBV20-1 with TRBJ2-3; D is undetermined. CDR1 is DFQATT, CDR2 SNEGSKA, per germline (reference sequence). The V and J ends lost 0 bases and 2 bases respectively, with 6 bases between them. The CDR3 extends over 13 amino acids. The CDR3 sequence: CSAREVYTDTQYF. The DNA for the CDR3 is TGCAGTGCTAGAGAGGTGTACACAGATACGCAGTATTTT.

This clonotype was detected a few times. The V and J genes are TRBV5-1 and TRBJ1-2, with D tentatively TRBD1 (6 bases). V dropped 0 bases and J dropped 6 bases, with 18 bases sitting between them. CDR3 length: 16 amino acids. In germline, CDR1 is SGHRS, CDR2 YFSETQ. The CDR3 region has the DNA TGCGCCAGCAGCTTGGCCTTACAGGGAGTCGGCAATGGCTACACCTTC. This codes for CASSLALQGVGNGYTF.

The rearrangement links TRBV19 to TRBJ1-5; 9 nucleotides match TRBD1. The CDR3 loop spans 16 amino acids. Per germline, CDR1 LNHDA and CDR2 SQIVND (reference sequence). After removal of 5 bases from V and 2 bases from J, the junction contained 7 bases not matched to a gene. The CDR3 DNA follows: TGTGCCAGTAGTCCGGACAGGGGTATCGGCAATCAGCCCCAGCATTTT. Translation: CASSPDRGIGNQPQHF.

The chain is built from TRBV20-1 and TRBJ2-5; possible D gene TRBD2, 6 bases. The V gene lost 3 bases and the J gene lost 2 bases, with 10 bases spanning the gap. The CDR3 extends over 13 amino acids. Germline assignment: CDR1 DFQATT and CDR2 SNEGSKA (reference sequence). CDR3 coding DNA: TGCAGTGCTAGGGCTAGCGATCAAGAGACCCAGTACTTC. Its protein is CSARASDQETQYF.

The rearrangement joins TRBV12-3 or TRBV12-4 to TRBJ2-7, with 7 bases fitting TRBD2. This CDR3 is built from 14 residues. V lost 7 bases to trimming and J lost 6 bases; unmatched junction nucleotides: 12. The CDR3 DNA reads TGTGCCAGCACCCCCTCGGGGGGTACCCGCGAGCAGTACTTC. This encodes CASTPSGGTREQYF.

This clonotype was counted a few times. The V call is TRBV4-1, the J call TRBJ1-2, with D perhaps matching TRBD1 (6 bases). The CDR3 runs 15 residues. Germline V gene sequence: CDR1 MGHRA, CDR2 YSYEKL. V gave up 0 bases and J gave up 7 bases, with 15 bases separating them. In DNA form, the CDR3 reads TGCGCCAGCAGCCAAGATGACAGGACGTCTCGTGGCTACACCTTC. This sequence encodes CASSQDDRTSRGYTF.

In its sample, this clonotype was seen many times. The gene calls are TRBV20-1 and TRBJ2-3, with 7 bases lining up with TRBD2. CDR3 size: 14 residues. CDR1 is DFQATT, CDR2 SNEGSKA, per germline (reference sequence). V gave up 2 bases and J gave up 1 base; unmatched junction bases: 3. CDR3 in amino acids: CSARLGGGTDTQYF. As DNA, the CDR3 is TGCAGTGCTAGATTGGGGGGGGGCACAGATACGCAGTATTTT.